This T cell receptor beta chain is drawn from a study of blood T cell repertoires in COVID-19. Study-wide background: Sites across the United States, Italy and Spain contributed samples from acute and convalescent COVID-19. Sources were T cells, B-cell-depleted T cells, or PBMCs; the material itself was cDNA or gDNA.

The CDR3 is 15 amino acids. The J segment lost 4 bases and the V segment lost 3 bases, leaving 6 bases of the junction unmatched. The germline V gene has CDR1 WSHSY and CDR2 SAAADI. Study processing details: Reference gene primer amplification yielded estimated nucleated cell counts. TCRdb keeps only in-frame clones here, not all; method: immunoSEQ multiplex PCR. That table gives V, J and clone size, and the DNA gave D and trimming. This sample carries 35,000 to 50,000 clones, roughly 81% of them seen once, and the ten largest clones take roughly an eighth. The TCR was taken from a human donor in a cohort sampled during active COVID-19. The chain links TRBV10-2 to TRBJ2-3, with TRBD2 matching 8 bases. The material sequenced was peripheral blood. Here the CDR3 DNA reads TGCGCCAGCAGTGAACTAGCGGATCCCCCAGATACGCAGTATTTT. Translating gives CASSELADPPDTQYF.